These 17 T cell receptor beta chains originate from one sample sequenced in a study of metastatic and nonmetastatic thyroid tumors. Thyroid surgery took place with no prior treatment in any patient. TCRdb reanalyzed the PCR reads with MiXCR. The data show about 17,000 clones, with about 27% seen just once and around 15% held by the top ten. Sequencing was performed on tumor tissue. Every receptor here comes from a female donor with papillary thyroid cancer or a benign thyroid nodule (not recorded which). Some clones in this sample may be carry-over from other donors' samples.

The sample holds many counts of this clone. The chain employs TRBV5-4 and TRBJ2-7, with D hard to call. Germline V gene lookup returns CDR1 SGHNT and CDR2 YYREEE (reference sequence). The CDR3 has 12 residues. V dropped 4 bases and J dropped 0 bases, with 5 bases sitting between them. DNA of the CDR3: TGTGCCAGCAGCCCCGACTCCTACGAGCAGTACTTC. This sequence encodes CASSPDSYEQYF.

In its sample, this clone ranks as medium-sized. The chain employs TRBV4-1 and TRBJ2-3; 12 nucleotides line up with TRBD2. CDR1 MGHRA and CDR2 YSYEKL come from the germline V gene. V lost 8 bases, J lost 4 bases, and 7 bases stayed unmatched. The length of the CDR3 is 15 residues. The CDR3 coding sequence is TGCGCCAGCCACCTAGCGGGAGGGAACGCAGATACGCAGTATTTT. It encodes CASHLAGGNADTQYF.

In its sample, this clone was seen many times. Other DNA sequences within the sample encode an identical CDR3. The chain joins TRBV4-1 to TRBJ2-5, with D possibly TRBD1 on 5 matching bases. Trimming removed 1 base from V and 4 bases from J, with 16 bases in between. The CDR3 runs 16 residues. CDR1 and CDR2 (germline): MGHRA, YSYEKL. CDR3: CASSQVLMQGRETQYF. In DNA form, the CDR3 reads TGCGCCAGCAGCCAAGTGCTGATGCAGGGAAGAGAGACCCAGTACTTC.

The chain employs TRBV20-1 and TRBJ1-1; TRBD1 might be the D (5 bases). CDR3 length: 14 residues. Per the germline V gene, CDR1 is DFQATT and CDR2 is SNEGSKA (reference sequence). Trimming left V 3 bases short and J 4 bases short, with 15 bases between. CDR3 residues: CSASVLGGVTEAFF. CDR3 DNA sequence: TGCAGTGCTAGTGTTTTAGGAGGGGTCACTGAAGCTTTCTTT.

In this sample, this clone turned up many times. The chain couples TRBV28 to TRBJ2-1; D is undetermined. V was pared by 7 bases and J by 3 bases, with 16 bases between. The germline gives CDR1 MDHEN, CDR2 SYDVKM. The CDR3 covers 15 residues. In DNA form, the CDR3 reads TGTGCCAGCACTCCCGATGGACGCCTCTACAATGAGCAGTTCTTC. Protein: CASTPDGRLYNEQFF.

CDR3 nucleotide sequence: TGTGCCAGTAGTATACCCGAGATATGCTATGGCTACACCTTC. It translates to CASSIPEICYGYTF. The chain employs TRBV19 and TRBJ1-2; the D is unclear. This CDR3 contains 14 residues. V was shortened by 2 bases and J by 4 bases, with 11 bases between the two germline ends. The germline CDR1 and CDR2 sequences are LNHDA and SQIVND (reference sequence).

The chain uses TRBV7-9 and TRBJ1-2, with D possibly being TRBD1 (5 bases). V shed 1 base and J shed 4 bases, with 10 bases lying between them. The CDR3 spans 14 residues. Germline V lookup: CDR1 SEHNR, CDR2 FQNEAQ (reference sequence). The CDR3 nucleotides are TGTGCCAGCAGCTTAGTGGGGGGGATCTATGGCTACACCTTC. It specifies CASSLVGGIYGYTF. The full variable domain, its missing parts supplied by reference TRBV7-9 and TRBJ1-2, is DTGVSQNPRHKITKRGQNVTFRCDPISEHNRLYWYRQTLGQGPEFLTYFQNEAQLEKSRLLSDRFSAERPKGSFSTLEIQRTEQGDSAMYLCASSLVGGIYGYTFGSGTRLTVV.

This clone was counted at least ten times. The genes are TRBV28 and TRBJ2-1; TRBD2 aligns across 7 bases. The V and J ends lost 3 bases and 0 bases, in that order; junction bases with no gene match: 2. This CDR3 is built from 15 residues. The germline CDR1 and CDR2 sequences are MDHEN and SYDVKM. The CDR3 loop is CASSFGGSSYNEQFF. CDR3 in DNA: TGTGCCAGCAGTTTTGGCGGGAGCTCCTACAATGAGCAGTTCTTC.

The table lists this clone with many counts. With a much larger clone just one base away, this may be a read error. The chain has TRBV3-1 and TRBJ1-2; D is perhaps TRBD1 (6 bases). Germline V CDR1 and CDR2: LGHDT, YNNKEL (reference sequence). This CDR3 region has 14 residues. The CDR3 DNA follows: TGTGCCAACAGCCAAGTAGGGGGGGACTATGGCTACACCTTC. Translating gives CANSQVGGDYGYTF.

This chain links TRBV4-2 with TRBJ2-3; 7 nucleotides agree with TRBD2. The germline CDR1 and CDR2 sequences are LGHNA and YNFKEQ. Germline trimming cut 1 base from V and 1 base from J; bases unmatched to any gene: 5. This CDR3 is 16 amino acids long. CDR3 residues: CASSQGVRGGTDTQYF. CDR3 nucleotide sequence: TGTGCCAGCAGCCAAGGGGTTCGGGGGGGCACAGATACGCAGTATTTT.

This clone was counted many times. The rearrangement joins TRBV7-9 to TRBJ1-1, with TRBD1 as a possible D gene (5 bases). The CDR3 sequence is 15 residues long. Trimming took 2 bases from V and 1 from J, leaving 11 bases between them. Looked up from germline, CDR1 is SEHNR and CDR2 is FQNEAQ (reference sequence). CDR3 bases: TGTGCCAGCAGCTTATTTGGGGCGGCGAACACTGAAGCTTTCTTT. Encoded protein: CASSLFGAANTEAFF.

The rearrangement uses TRBV20-1 and TRBJ1-5; no clear D. The CDR3 loop spans 16 amino acids. Trimming took off 0 bases at V and 6 bases at J, with 18 bases between the two ends. Germline V gene data show CDR1 as DFQATT and CDR2 as SNEGSKA (reference sequence). This CDR3 is CSARDAREIGSQPQHF. The CDR3 bases are TGCAGTGCTAGAGATGCGCGGGAGATTGGTAGTCAGCCCCAGCATTTT.

This clone turned up a few times. Mismatch with germline at one junction end may stem from a read error. The sample carries other DNA sequences with the same CDR3. V gene TRBV10-1 combines with J gene TRBJ2-7; D uncertain. The CDR3 runs 15 residues. Germline CDR1 reads WNHNN; CDR2 reads SYGVQD (reference sequence). The CDR3 loop reads CAFGRSYHTGYEQYF. The DNA for the CDR3 is TGCGCCTTCGGACGGAGCTATCATACTGGATACGAGCAGTACTTT.

This chain joins TRBV19 and TRBJ2-7, with unresolved D. This CDR3 spans 12 amino acids. Germline V gene sequence: CDR1 LNHDA, CDR2 SQIVND (reference sequence). Between the trimmed V and J ends, which lost 2 bases and 0 bases, there was a span of 2 bases. The CDR3 sequence is CASSISSYEQYF. DNA for the CDR3: TGTGCCAGTAGTATAAGCTCCTACGAGCAGTACTTC.

Concerning this clone: The junction shows a germline mismatch at one end, possibly a read error. The rearrangement links TRBV10-3 to TRBJ1-1; D might be TRBD1 (5 bases). Germline V gene sequence: CDR1 ENHRY, CDR2 SYGVKD. The CDR3 is made up of 13 amino acids. DNA for the CDR3: TGTGCCATCAGTGAGGCGGGGGTCACTGAAGCCTTCTTT. The encoded protein is CAISEAGVTEAFF.

This clone was seen repeatedly, ten times or more. V is TRBV7-2 and J is TRBJ2-7; TRBD2 matches at 7 bases. Trimming at V came to 5 bases and at J to 6 bases, leaving 16 bases not matched to a gene. Per germline, CDR1 SGHTA and CDR2 FQGNSA. The CDR3 is made up of 16 amino acids. Here the CDR3 reads CASSRTGGGRAVEQYF. CDR3 sequence (DNA): TGTGCCAGCAGCCGGACCGGAGGTGGGAGGGCCGTCGAGCAGTACTTC.

This clone was observed a few times. CDR3 sequence reads: CSLEGSSGDRRNEQFF. The CDR3, as DNA: TGCAGTCTCGAGGGGTCTAGCGGGGATCGCCGAAATGAGCAGTTCTTC. The chain is built from TRBV20-1 and TRBJ2-1, with 9 nucleotides matching TRBD2. CDR3 length: 16 amino acids. V trimming: 8 bases; J trimming: 7 bases; junction bases outside the gene matches: 18. Germline V CDR1 and CDR2: DFQATT, SNEGSKA (reference sequence).